These 18 T cell receptor beta chains were all obtained from the same sample, sequenced in a study of blood T cell repertoires in COVID-19. Measured with immunoSEQ multiplex PCR; TCRdb has only the in-frame clones, and not every one. Seen here are more than 110,000 clones, just under 90% observed once, and the top ten hold 3.5% to 5.5%. Material: peripheral blood. The receptors were gathered from a middle-aged woman with acute or convalescent COVID-19.

J is TRBJ1-1 and V is TRBV30, with D possibly TRBD1 on 6 matching bases. V was clipped by 3 bases and J by 5 bases, with 13 bases between them. Germline V gene lookup returns CDR1 GTSNPN and CDR2 SVGIG (reference sequence). This CDR3 comprises 13 residues. The CDR3: CAWSIKGGTEAFF. In DNA form, the CDR3 reads TGTGCCTGGAGCATTAAGGGGGGGACTGAAGCTTTCTTT.

This chain links TRBV30 with TRBJ1-2; D perhaps matches TRBD1 (5 bases). The germline V and J ends were trimmed by 8 bases and 8 bases, with 24 bases remaining between them. CDR3 length: 14 residues. Per the germline V gene, CDR1 is GTSNPN and CDR2 is SVGIG (reference sequence). Written as DNA, the CDR3 is TGTGCCACCAACCTTGGGGGACTGCTCGGAGGCTACACCTTC. It translates to CATNLGGLLGGYTF. Drawing the rest from reference TRBV30 and TRBJ1-2, the complete variable domain is SQTIHQWPATLVQPVGSPLSLECTVEGTSNPNLYWYRQAAGRGLQLLFYSVGIGQISSEVPQNLSASRPQDRQFILSSKKLLLSDSGFYLCATNLGGLLGGYTFGSGTRLTVV.

This sequence joins TRBV7-3 and TRBJ2-3, with D perhaps matching TRBD2 (6 bases). The CDR3 sequence is 15 residues long. V lost 1 base, J lost 3 bases, and 11 bases lay in between. CDR1 SGHTA and CDR2 FQGTGA come from the germline V gene. The CDR3 sequence is CASSLMGGLTDTQYF. CDR3 DNA sequence: TGTGCCAGCAGCTTAATGGGGGGATTAACAGATACGCAGTATTTT.

The chain links TRBV5-1 to TRBJ1-4, with D tentatively TRBD1 (6 bases). The V gene lost 2 bases and the J gene lost 8 bases, with 13 bases spanning the gap. Germline CDR1 reads SGHRS; CDR2 reads YFSETQ. The CDR3 runs to 14 residues. The CDR3 DNA sequence: TGCGCCAGCAGCTTAACAACAGGGAGAGAAAAACTGTTTTTT. It translates to CASSLTTGREKLFF. Complete variable domain (other parts from reference TRBV5-1 and TRBJ1-4): KAGVTQTPRYLIKTRGQQVTLSCSPISGHRSVSWYQQTPGQGLQFLFEYFSETQRNKGNFPGRFSGRQFSNSRSEMNVSTLELGDSALYLCASSLTTGREKLFFGSGTQLSVL.

This clone has only one observation. V usage is TRBV11-2 and J usage is TRBJ2-1; maybe TRBD2 (7 bases). CDR1 is SGHAT and CDR2 is FQNNGV in the germline V gene. The CDR3 contains 16 residues. V lost 1 base to trimming and J lost 2 bases, with 12 bases between them. The chain's CDR3 is CASSLGGAGAYNEQFF. In DNA, the CDR3 is TGTGCCAGCAGCTTAGGGGGGGCGGGAGCCTACAATGAGCAGTTCTTC.

This clone was detected once. The V call is TRBV6-2 or TRBV6-3, the J call TRBJ1-6; possibly TRBD1 for D (6 bases). This CDR3 contains 16 residues. Trimming stripped 4 bases from V and 7 bases from J, with 17 bases between. Germline V lookup: CDR1 MNHEY, CDR2 SVGEGT. CDR3 region: CASSWAGGARNSPLHF. As DNA, the CDR3 is TGTGCCAGCAGTTGGGCCGGGGGGGCACGGAATTCACCCCTCCACTTT.

The genes are TRBV12-3 or TRBV12-4 and TRBJ2-1; tentative D call: TRBD2 (6 bases). V dropped 1 base and J dropped 10 bases, with 8 bases sitting between them. This CDR3 spans 12 amino acids. The CDR3 nucleotides read TGTGCCAGCAGTTTAGGACGGGAGGAGCAGTTCTTC. Translating gives CASSLGREEQFF.

V is TRBV5-4 and J is TRBJ2-2; no clear D gene. The ends were cut back, 0 bases at V and 3 bases at J, with 6 bases in the middle. The CDR3 totals 14 residues. CDR1 is SGHNT and CDR2 is YYREEE in the germline V gene (reference sequence). The CDR3 protein is CASSLDSHTGELFF. The DNA for the CDR3 is TGTGCCAGCAGCTTGGACTCGCACACCGGGGAGCTGTTTTTT.

The table lists this clone with a few counts. The chain combines TRBV5-6 with TRBJ1-2; a weak D match, TRBD1 (6 bases). Per germline, CDR1 SGHDT and CDR2 YYEEEE. CDR3 length equals 14 residues. V was cut by 0 bases and J by 7 bases, with 13 bases left in between. For the CDR3, the DNA is TGTGCCAGCAGCTTGGATCAGGGGAGGGGTGGCTACACCTTC. Translated, it gives CASSLDQGRGGYTF.

V is TRBV5-1 and J is TRBJ1-1, with D uncertain. Germline V gene sequence: CDR1 SGHRS, CDR2 YFSETQ. This CDR3 is built from 15 residues. With 0 bases removed from V and 6 bases from J, the gap between germline ends came to 15 bases. CDR3 residues: CASSLAGNPGAEAFF. The CDR3 DNA reads TGCGCCAGCAGCTTGGCCGGGAACCCCGGGGCTGAAGCTTTCTTT.

The genes are TRBV19 and TRBJ1-1; tentative D call: TRBD1 (6 bases). V was cut by 5 bases and J by 1 base, with 8 bases left in between. Per the germline V gene, CDR1 is LNHDA and CDR2 is SQIVND (reference sequence). This CDR3 region has 13 residues. The CDR3 coding sequence is TGTGCCAGTAGTTCGGACAGGAACACTGAAGCTTTCTTT. This translates into CASSSDRNTEAFF.

The count of this clone is one. The V and J genes are TRBV6-4 and TRBJ2-1; weak D call: TRBD1 (5 bases). The CDR3 runs to 12 residues. Germline V CDR1 and CDR2: MRHNA, SNTAGT. V lost 10 bases, J lost 9 bases, and 16 bases lay in between. CDR3: CATRRVLFEQFF. The CDR3 DNA reads TGTGCCACCCGCAGGGTCCTCTTTGAGCAGTTCTTC.

The V gene is TRBV10-3, the J gene TRBJ2-6; D possibly corresponds to TRBD1 (6 bases). This CDR3 has 15 residues. Trimming shortened V by 7 bases and J by 2 bases, and 12 bases separated the two germline ends. In germline, CDR1 is ENHRY, CDR2 SYGVKD. CDR3 sequence: CAIMGTGTGANVLTF. CDR3 sequence (DNA): TGTGCCATCATGGGAACAGGGACTGGGGCCAACGTCCTGACTTTC.

This chain uses TRBV18 with TRBJ2-3; possible D gene TRBD2, 5 bases. The CDR3 length is 12 residues. Trimming removed 3 bases from V and 5 bases from J, with 6 bases in between. The germline V gene has CDR1 KGHSH and CDR2 LQKENI. The CDR3 DNA sequence: TGTGCCAGCTCACCTCGGGGAGATACGCAGTATTTT. Residues: CASSPRGDTQYF.

The chain recombines TRBV4-3 with TRBJ2-7, with 11 bases identical to TRBD2. Trimming took 1 base from V and 1 from J; bases not matched to a gene: 3. The CDR3 has 16 amino acids. Germline-derived CDR1 and CDR2 are LGHNA and YSLEER. CDR3 nucleotide sequence: TGCGCCAGCAGCCAAGCACTAGCGGGAGCGTCCTACGAGCAGTACTTC. This encodes CASSQALAGASYEQYF.

This clone was detected a few times. The V gene is TRBV10-3, the J gene TRBJ1-1; D not certain. CDR1 ENHRY and CDR2 SYGVKD come from the germline V gene. CDR3 length: 13 amino acids. Trimming took off 0 bases at V and 4 bases at J, with 6 bases between the two ends. CDR3 DNA: TGTGCCATCAGTGAGTCGGAGGGCACTGAAGCTTTCTTT. Its protein product is CAISESEGTEAFF.

CDR3 bases: TGTGCCAGCAGCCCGACCGGGACTAGCGGAGAGGAGACAGATACGCAGTATTTT. Its translation is CASSPTGTSGEETDTQYF. The rearrangement joins TRBV28 to TRBJ2-3; TRBD2 matches 11 bases. Per germline, CDR1 MDHEN and CDR2 SYDVKM. The trim removed 6 bases at V and 3 bases at J, leaving 14 bases unmatched. This CDR3 is built from 18 residues.

The J gene is TRBJ2-2, the V gene TRBV7-9; TRBD2 might be the D (6 bases). V was clipped by 5 bases and J by 4 bases, with 11 bases between them. Germline values: CDR1 SEHNR, CDR2 FQNEAQ (reference sequence). The CDR3 contains 14 residues. CDR3 coding DNA: TGTGCCAGCAGCGCAGTGGGAGGCACCGGGGAGCTGTTTTTT. Translated: CASSAVGGTGELFF.